This record looks at one T cell receptor (beta chain) sequence and its context. This sample was taken from a study of OX40 agonist ivuxolimab in advanced cancers. Across the whole study: Treatment received earlier with anti-PD-1, anti-PD-L1 or anti-CTLA-4 agents was allowed, and around 36% had some.

The assay was immunoSEQ multiplex PCR, and TCRdb's table has in-frame clones only and misses some. This sample yields around 15,000 clones, of which about four fifths are seen a single time; more than 2% belongs to the top ten. The CDR3 spans 15 residues. CDR1 SGHDT and CDR2 YYEEEE come from the germline V gene. V lost 1 base, J lost 2 bases, and 12 bases lay in between. Blood sampling took place at baseline, cycle 4 day 1, and cycle 7 day 1. The source material was CD4+ or CD8+ T cells sorted from blood, sampled in a trial of the OX40 agonist ivuxolimab. This TCR derives from an adult with an advanced solid tumor such as melanoma, head and neck, liver or kidney cancer. The chain is built from TRBV5-6 and TRBJ2-5, with a weak D call TRBD2 (6 bases). The CDR3 sequence is CASSLNGRVQETQYF. As DNA, the CDR3 is TGTGCCAGCAGCTTGAACGGGAGAGTTCAAGAGACCCAGTACTTC. Complete variable domain (other parts from reference TRBV5-6 and TRBJ2-5): DAGVTQSPTHLIKTRGQQVTLRCSPKSGHDTVSWYQQALGQGPQFIFQYYEEEERQRGNFPDRFSGHQFPNYSSELNVNALLLGDSALYLCASSLNGRVQETQYFGPGTRLLVL.